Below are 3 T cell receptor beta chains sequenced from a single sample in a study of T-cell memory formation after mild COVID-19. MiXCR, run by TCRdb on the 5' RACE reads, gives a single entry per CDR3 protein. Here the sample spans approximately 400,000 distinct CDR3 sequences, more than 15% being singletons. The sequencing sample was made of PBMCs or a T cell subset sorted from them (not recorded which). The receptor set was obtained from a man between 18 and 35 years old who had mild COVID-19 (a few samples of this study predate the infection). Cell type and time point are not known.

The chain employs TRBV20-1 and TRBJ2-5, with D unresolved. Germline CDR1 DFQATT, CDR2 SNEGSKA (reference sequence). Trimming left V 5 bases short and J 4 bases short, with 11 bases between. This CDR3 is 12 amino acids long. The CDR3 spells CSAWPGGETQYF. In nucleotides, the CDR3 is TGCAGTGCTTGGCCAGGCGGAGAGACCCAGTACTTC.

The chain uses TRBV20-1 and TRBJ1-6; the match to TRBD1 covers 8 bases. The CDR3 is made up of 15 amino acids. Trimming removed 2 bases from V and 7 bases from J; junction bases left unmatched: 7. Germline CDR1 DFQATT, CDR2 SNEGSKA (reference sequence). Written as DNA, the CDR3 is TGCAGTGCTAGACCCAGGGGGCTATCGAATTCACCCCTCCACTTT. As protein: CSARPRGLSNSPLHF.

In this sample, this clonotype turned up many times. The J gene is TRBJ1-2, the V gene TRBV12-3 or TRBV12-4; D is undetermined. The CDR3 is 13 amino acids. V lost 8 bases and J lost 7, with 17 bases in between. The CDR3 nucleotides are TGTGCCAGCTCGGCAGGCTGGAGCGGTGGCTACACCTTC. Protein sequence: CASSAGWSGGYTF.